This entry describes one T cell receptor (beta chain). Its antigen has not been determined. No much larger clone is present one base from it, and per-base qualities are unavailable. This record belongs to a study of graft-versus-host responses after intestinal transplantation (dated by TCRdb to the early 2020s). Regarding the research as a whole: Multivisceral, liver-intestinal, or isolated intestinal transplants were received by the recipients. Of the 20 to 25 intestinal transplant recipients enrolled in the cohort, one of whom was a retransplant, 3 patients without pretransplant specimens were excluded. After intestinal transplantation, graft-versus-host and host-versus-graft alloreactive T cell clones were followed in the graft, circulation and bone marrow using bulk TCR-beta CDR3 sequencing. Rather than being sequenced by the commercial service, samples from a few later patients were sequenced in-house on an Illumina MiSeq and processed with MiXCR. A peak of at least 4% donor T cells among recipient peripheral blood mononuclear cells was the definition used for donor T cell macrochimerism. To identify alloreactive clones, pre-transplant mixed lymphocyte reaction products were sequenced and then compared with unstimulated pre-transplant donor and recipient T cells. Every recipient was given anti-thymocyte globulin induction, then maintenance tacrolimus and steroids for roughly 3 years.

Libraries were constructed by the immunoSEQ multiplex PCR assay. In most patients, genomic DNA was isolated using the Qiagen DNeasy Blood and Tissue Kit and sent frozen to Adaptive Biotechnologies for TCR sequencing. For most patients, genomic DNA was subjected to high-throughput TCR-beta CDR3 sequencing by Adaptive Biotechnologies. Per the original workflow: TCR sequencing data for around 20 patients were retrieved from Adaptive's ImmunoSEQ software; three other patients were processed with MiXCR and VDJtools. To correct CD4 versus CD8 sorting errors, sequences present in both subsets at a frequency ratio below 5:1 were removed. CDR3 nucleotide sequences shared between donor and recipient were removed because the origin of such sequences could not be assigned. To be classed as alloreactive, a clone needed at least 2-fold expansion over unstimulated cells and a minimum CFSE-low frequency of 0.002% (template counts) or 0.001% (read counts). Mappable clones were those detected in sequenced pre-transplant spleen, lymph node, or MLR CFSE-low populations of the donor or recipient. The cumulative frequency of alloreactive clones was calculated as a percentage of all sequences, weighted by copy number. Entries here come from immuneACCESS through TCRdb and include only in-frame sequences with V and J called. Some clones fail to appear in such tables; in the studies checked, an unresolved V gene covers under half of the shortfall, and the cause of the remainder is unknown. Clone size and the V and J calls come from that table; the DNA yielded D and trimming. The sample contains 80,000 to 100,000 clones, about 90% of them found a single time. The biggest ten clones account for less than 0.08% of the sample.

The study at large found these results: GvH clones were found in recipient bone marrow, and some of the GvH clones appeared earlier in ileal mucosa or blood, which is consistent with an intestinal mucosal origin. Conclusions were limited by the relatively low number and heterogeneity of intestinal transplant patients. Early after transplant, declines in HvG clones were associated with peak levels of circulating GvH clones. In patients with donor T cell macrochimerism, the allografts had high GvH to HvG T cell clonal ratios.

The germline V gene yields SNHLY for CDR1 and FYNNEI for CDR2. V and J are truncated by 3 bases and 1 base respectively, leaving an intervening sequence of 10 bases. The CDR3 runs 14 residues from the cysteine to the phenylalanine. The sequence is cut down to CDR3 DNA, 42 bases in frame from base 1. Read against the paper, the sample's time point label means: cells obtained before transplantation from donor or recipient. CD3+CD4+ and CD3+CD8+ populations were FACS-sorted from unstimulated pre-transplant donor and recipient cells taken from spleen or lymph nodes. The rearranged chain carries TRBV2 and TRBJ2-7; too little of a D gene remains to name it. The specimen comprised unstimulated CD8+ T cells sorted from spleen or lymph node cells, sampled before transplant. The clonotype comes from a human donor who was the organ donor for an intestinal transplant. The DNA is as follows: TGTGCCAGCAGTGAGCCCCAGAGGTCCTACGAGCAGTACTTC. The encoded protein is CASSEPQRSYEQYF.